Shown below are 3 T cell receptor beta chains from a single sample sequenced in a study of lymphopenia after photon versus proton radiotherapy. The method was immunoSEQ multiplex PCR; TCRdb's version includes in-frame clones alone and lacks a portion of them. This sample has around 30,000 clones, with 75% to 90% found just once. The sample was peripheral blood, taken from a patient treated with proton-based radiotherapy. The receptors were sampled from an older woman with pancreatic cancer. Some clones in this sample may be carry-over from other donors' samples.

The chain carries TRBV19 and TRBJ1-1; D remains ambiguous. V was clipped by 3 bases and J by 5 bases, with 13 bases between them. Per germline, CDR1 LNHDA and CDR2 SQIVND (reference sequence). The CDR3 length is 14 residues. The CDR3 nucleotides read TGTGCCAGTAGTATCGAGGGAAGTTGGACTGAAGCTTTCTTT. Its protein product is CASSIEGSWTEAFF.

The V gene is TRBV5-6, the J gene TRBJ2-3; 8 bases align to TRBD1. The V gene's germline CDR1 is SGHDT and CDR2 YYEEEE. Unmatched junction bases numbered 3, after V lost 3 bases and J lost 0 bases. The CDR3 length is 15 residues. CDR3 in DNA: TGTGCCAGCAGCTCCGACAGGGGAAGCACAGATACGCAGTATTTT. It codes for CASSSDRGSTDTQYF.

The CDR3 loop reads CASSSLPGLAVETQYF. CDR3 in DNA: TGTGCCAGCAGCTCCCTCCCGGGACTAGCGGTAGAGACCCAGTACTTC. The genes are TRBV7-8 and TRBJ2-5; 11 bases align to TRBD2. The CDR3 covers 16 residues. Germline lookup yields CDR1 SGHVS and CDR2 FQNEAQ. V trimming: 4 bases; J trimming: 4 bases; junction bases outside the gene matches: 8.